Each of the 32 T cell receptor beta chains below was sequenced from the same sample in a study of blood T cell repertoires in COVID-19. Clones were read by immunoSEQ multiplex PCR, and TCRdb kept only the in-frame ones, dropping some. Of 120,000 or so clones detected, about 74% appear once; the ten largest clones hold more than 5%. Sequenced material: peripheral blood. The source is a man aged 60 to 75 with acute or convalescent COVID-19.

This clone appeared once. The V call is TRBV3-1 (or the pseudogene TRBV3-2), the J call TRBJ2-3; TRBD2 matches 8 bases. Trimming at V came to 0 bases and at J to 5 bases, leaving 4 bases not matched to a gene. The CDR3 length is 15 residues. CDR1 and CDR2 (germline): LGHDT, YNNKEL (reference sequence). As DNA, the CDR3 is TGTGCCAGCAGCCAAGATATCCGGGGGGGAGATACGCAGTATTTT. Its translation: CASSQDIRGGDTQYF.

This chain joins TRBV18 and TRBJ1-3; TRBD1 aligns across 8 bases. Germline lookup yields CDR1 KGHSH and CDR2 LQKENI. The CDR3 totals 16 residues. V lost 3 bases and J lost 0; bases outside the gene matches: 4. In DNA, the CDR3 is TGTGCCAGCTCACCGACAGGGGACATCTCTGGAAACACCATATATTTT. Translation gives CASSPTGDISGNTIYF. Variable domain in full (rest from reference TRBV18 and TRBJ1-3): NAGVMQNPRHLVRRRGQEARLRCSPMKGHSHVYWYRQLPEEGLKFMVYLQKENIIDESGMPKERFSAEFPKEGPSILRIQQVVRGDSAAYFCASSPTGDISGNTIYFGEGSWLTVV.

CDR3 sequence: CASSDRAGSPLHF. The CDR3 DNA reads as TGTGCCAGCAGTGACAGGGCTGGATCACCCCTCCACTTT. The gene calls are TRBV6-1 and TRBJ1-6; maybe TRBD1 (5 bases). The CDR3 sequence is 13 residues long. CDR1 is MNHNS, CDR2 SASEGT, per germline. The V and J ends lost 3 bases and 10 bases respectively, with 10 bases between them.

V usage is TRBV18 and J usage is TRBJ1-2; no firm D call. The CDR3 contains 13 residues. Trimming took 3 bases from V and 3 from J, leaving 8 bases between them. The germline V gene has CDR1 KGHSH and CDR2 LQKENI. The CDR3 sequence is CASSPGDDYGYTF. The CDR3 region has the DNA TGTGCCAGCTCACCCGGGGATGACTATGGCTACACCTTC. The variable domain in full, with the rest retrieved from reference TRBV18 and TRBJ1-2, is NAGVMQNPRHLVRRRGQEARLRCSPMKGHSHVYWYRQLPEEGLKFMVYLQKENIIDESGMPKERFSAEFPKEGPSILRIQQVVRGDSAAYFCASSPGDDYGYTFGSGTRLTVV.

This clone was counted between two and nine times. The chain couples TRBV9 to TRBJ1-3; 7 nucleotides agree with TRBD1. The CDR3 has 16 residues. Germline CDR1 is SGDLS and CDR2 is YYNGEE. With 0 bases clipped from V and 0 bases from J, the junction kept 3 bases outside the gene matches. The CDR3 reads CASSVGGQLSGNTIYF. The CDR3 coding sequence is TGTGCCAGCAGCGTAGGGGGACAGCTCTCTGGAAACACCATATATTTT.

Only a few counts were recorded for this clone. V usage is TRBV3-1 (or the pseudogene TRBV3-2) and J usage is TRBJ2-1; weak D call: TRBD2 (5 bases). The length of the CDR3 is 13 residues. Germline CDR1 reads LGHDT; CDR2 reads YNNKEL (reference sequence). Trimming removed 1 base from V and 7 bases from J, with 8 bases in between. CDR3 amino acids: CASSQVEGNEQFF. Here the CDR3 DNA reads TGTGCCAGCAGCCAAGTCGAGGGTAATGAGCAGTTCTTC.

V usage is TRBV27 and J usage is TRBJ1-1; D unresolved. CDR3 length: 13 amino acids. CDR1 is MNHEY and CDR2 is SMNVEV in the germline V gene (reference sequence). Trimming removed 6 bases from V and 5 bases from J, with 13 bases in between. CDR3 sequence: CASRPTGRTEAFF. CDR3 in DNA: TGTGCCAGCAGACCGACGGGGAGGACTGAAGCTTTCTTT.

This clone was counted a few times. The chain employs TRBV27 and TRBJ2-3; D not certain. Trimming shortened V by 4 bases and J by 4 bases, and 9 bases separated the two germline ends. Per the germline V gene, CDR1 is MNHEY and CDR2 is SMNVEV (reference sequence). The CDR3 loop spans 13 amino acids. The CDR3 spells CASSYRKSDTQYF. The CDR3 coding sequence is TGTGCCAGCAGTTATAGAAAGTCAGATACGCAGTATTTT.

The rearrangement uses TRBV11-2 and TRBJ1-2; perhaps TRBD1 as D (5 bases). V was cut by 5 bases and J by 2 bases, with 18 bases left in between. This CDR3 spans 16 amino acids. Germline V gene sequence: CDR1 SGHAT, CDR2 FQNNGV. This chain's CDR3 is CASSDFPQTENYGYTF. As DNA, the CDR3 is TGTGCCAGCAGCGACTTCCCTCAGACAGAGAACTATGGCTACACCTTC.

The chain joins TRBV5-6 to TRBJ2-2, with 13 bases matching TRBD2. Germline CDR1 and CDR2: SGHDT and YYEEEE. The CDR3 is 18 amino acids. V lost 4 bases to trimming and J lost 6 bases; unmatched junction nucleotides: 12. The CDR3 region is CASSPGLAGPRGAGELFF. As DNA, the CDR3 is TGTGCCAGCAGCCCGGGACTAGCGGGGCCGAGGGGGGCCGGGGAGCTGTTTTTT.

This clone was observed a handful of times. The chain has TRBV2 and TRBJ1-1; TRBD1 aligns across 9 bases. The CDR3 is made up of 15 amino acids. Germline lookup yields CDR1 SNHLY and CDR2 FYNNEI. After removal of 5 bases from V and 0 bases from J, the junction contained 4 bases not matched to a gene. CDR3 nucleotides: TGTGCCAGCAGTCGGCGGGACAGGGTGAACACTGAAGCTTTCTTT. It is translated as CASSRRDRVNTEAFF.

The V gene is TRBV28, the J gene TRBJ2-2; 8 bases line up with TRBD1. Germline-derived CDR1 and CDR2 are MDHEN and SYDVKM. The CDR3 runs to 16 residues. The junction had 14 bases not matched to a gene; V was cut back by 8 bases and J by 6 bases. Here the CDR3 DNA reads TGTGCCAGCGGTCGGACAGGGCAGGGTTTCGCCGGGGAGCTGTTTTTT. Translation: CASGRTGQGFAGELFF.

The chain is built from TRBV15 and TRBJ1-2, with 12 nucleotides matching TRBD1. This CDR3 is 14 amino acids long. Germline CDR1 reads LNHNV; CDR2 reads YYDKDF (reference sequence). The V gene end was trimmed by 1 base and the J gene end by 8 bases; junction bases not matched to a gene: 2. The CDR3 sequence is CATSRGDRGRGYTF. The CDR3 DNA sequence: TGTGCCACCAGCAGAGGGGACAGGGGGCGAGGCTACACCTTC.

V usage is TRBV18 and J usage is TRBJ1-5; no definite D call. The CDR3 contains 15 residues. From germline, CDR1 is KGHSH and CDR2 LQKENI. Between the trimmed V and J ends, which lost 3 bases and 0 bases, there was a span of 9 bases. CDR3 residues: CASSPTGNSNQPQHF. CDR3 DNA: TGTGCCAGCTCACCGACGGGTAATAGCAATCAGCCCCAGCATTTT.

This rearrangement joins TRBV11-1 to TRBJ2-1; 10 nucleotides align to TRBD2. There are 14 residues in the CDR3. V was clipped by 5 bases and J by 9 bases; unmatched bases: 7. Germline assignment: CDR1 SGHAT and CDR2 FQDESV (reference sequence). As DNA, the CDR3 is TGTGCCAGCAGCCCACCTAGCGGGAGCGGTGAGCAGTTCTTC. It specifies CASSPPSGSGEQFF.

The chain joins TRBV4-1 to TRBJ2-1; 13 bases align to TRBD2. Germline V gene lookup returns CDR1 MGHRA and CDR2 YSYEKL. This CDR3 spans 17 amino acids. V shed 0 bases and J 8 bases; nucleotides not matched to a gene: 7. The CDR3 sequence: CASSQEQLAGGRDEQFF. DNA for the CDR3: TGCGCCAGCAGCCAAGAGCAACTAGCGGGAGGGCGCGATGAGCAGTTCTTC.

The chain carries TRBV6-5 and TRBJ1-1; 9 nucleotides match TRBD1. J gave up 4 bases and V 6 bases, and 3 bases lay outside the gene matches. CDR3 size: 13 residues. The germline CDR1 and CDR2 sequences are MNHEY and SVGAGI. The CDR3 reads CASRLGQGTEAFF. The CDR3, as DNA: TGTGCCAGCAGGTTGGGACAGGGCACTGAAGCTTTCTTT.

The chain couples TRBV4-1 to TRBJ1-2; the match to TRBD1 covers 9 bases. This CDR3 region has 13 residues. Losses at the gene ends were 2 bases for V and 7 bases for J; bases not matched to a gene: 2. The germline CDR1 and CDR2 sequences are MGHRA and YSYEKL. The CDR3 region is CASSQPGQGGYTF. Written as DNA, the CDR3 is TGCGCCAGCAGCCAACCGGGACAGGGTGGCTACACCTTC.

The genes are TRBV6-5 and TRBJ2-3; 7 nucleotides agree with TRBD1. V shed 11 bases, J shed 5 bases, and the junction held 13 bases outside the gene matches. The CDR3 length is 14 residues. Germline lookup yields CDR1 MNHEY and CDR2 SVGAGI. The CDR3 nucleotides read TGTGCCGGTAGACAGGGCCCTTCACAAGATACGCAGTATTTT. Translation gives CAGRQGPSQDTQYF.

This clone has just a few counts. The chain carries TRBV2 and TRBJ2-3, with D unclear. Germline V gene data show CDR1 as SNHLY and CDR2 as FYNNEI. CDR3 length: 14 amino acids. V was cut by 2 bases and J by 4 bases, with 10 bases left in between. The CDR3 nucleotides read TGTGCCAGCAGTGAACTGGGCTTCGCAGATACGCAGTATTTT. Protein sequence: CASSELGFADTQYF.

The chain employs TRBV6-5 and TRBJ2-3; the match to TRBD2 covers 11 bases. CDR1 and CDR2 (germline): MNHEY, SVGAGI. V trimming: 5 bases; J trimming: 4 bases; junction bases outside the gene matches: 2. This CDR3 contains 14 residues. The CDR3 sequence is CASSTLAGADTQYF. CDR3 sequence (DNA): TGTGCCAGCAGTACACTAGCGGGAGCAGATACGCAGTATTTT.

This clone has a handful of counts. The CDR3 nucleotides read TGTGCCAGCTCACCCACGAACCGACACCTAACTAATGAAAAACTGTTTTTT. Amino acids: CASSPTNRHLTNEKLFF. This chain links TRBV18 with TRBJ1-4, with D uncertain. Trimming left V 3 bases short and J 1 base short, with 15 bases between. There are 17 residues in the CDR3. Germline V CDR1 and CDR2: KGHSH, LQKENI.

The rearrangement links TRBV19 to TRBJ1-1; 7 bases align to TRBD1. Germline V lookup: CDR1 LNHDA, CDR2 SQIVND (reference sequence). With V trimmed by 8 bases and J by 5 bases, 14 bases remained unmatched. CDR3 length: 15 amino acids. The CDR3 nucleotides read TGTGCCAGTTTAGGGGGCGCGGGTGTCGGAACTGAAGCTTTCTTT. Amino acid sequence: CASLGGAGVGTEAFF.

Relative to its sample, this clone is medium-sized (0.01 to 0.1%). V usage is TRBV7-2 and J usage is TRBJ2-7; TRBD2 matches at 7 bases. Per the germline V gene, CDR1 is SGHTA and CDR2 is FQGNSA. There are 15 residues in the CDR3. V was clipped by 5 bases and J by 5 bases; unmatched bases: 12. CDR3 sequence reads: CASSRAGDPQDEQYF. DNA for the CDR3: TGTGCCAGCAGCCGGGCGGGGGACCCTCAGGACGAGCAGTACTTC.

V and J are TRBV6-5 and TRBJ1-1, with 9 bases identical to TRBD1. V shed 6 bases, J shed 2 bases, and the junction held 7 bases outside the gene matches. CDR1 and CDR2 (germline): MNHEY, SVGAGI. CDR3 length: 15 amino acids. CDR3 protein: CASSPGTGLNTEAFF. For the CDR3, the DNA is TGTGCCAGCAGCCCCGGGACAGGGCTAAACACTGAAGCTTTCTTT.

The rearrangement uses TRBV6-5 and TRBJ2-3, with a possible D match to TRBD2 (5 bases). Germline assignment: CDR1 MNHEY and CDR2 SVGAGI. Trimming shortened V by 11 bases and J by 0 bases, and 12 bases separated the two germline ends. The CDR3 consists of 13 residues. DNA for the CDR3: TGTGCCCGGGGTGAACTTAGCACAGATACGCAGTATTTT. Amino acids: CARGELSTDTQYF.

This clone has a handful of counts. This chain uses TRBV30 with TRBJ1-5, with a weak D call TRBD1 (6 bases). V lost 0 bases to trimming and J lost 0 bases, with 24 bases between them. Germline CDR1 reads GTSNPN; CDR2 reads SVGIG (reference sequence). The CDR3 totals 20 residues. CDR3 in amino acids: CAWSVQTARTVRYSNQPQHF. The DNA for the CDR3 is TGTGCCTGGAGTGTACAAACGGCCCGGACAGTAAGATATAGCAATCAGCCCCAGCATTTT.

The chain carries TRBV19 and TRBJ1-3, with D perhaps TRBD1 (6 bases). Per germline, CDR1 LNHDA and CDR2 SQIVND (reference sequence). Trimming pared 7 bases from V and 4 bases from J, leaving 23 bases between. This CDR3 region has 17 residues. This chain's CDR3 is CASNTPTGTPRGNTIYF. In nucleotides, the CDR3 is TGTGCCAGTAATACACCCACCGGGACACCTAGGGGAAACACCATATATTTT.

This clone was recorded once. V is TRBV11-2 and J is TRBJ2-4; TRBD2 agrees at 12 bases. Trimming removed 5 bases from V and 0 bases from J; junction bases left unmatched: 11. The V gene's germline CDR1 is SGHAT and CDR2 FQNNGV. CDR3 length: 19 residues. DNA for the CDR3: TGTGCCAGCAGCACAAAAACGGGACTAGCGGGCCTAGCCAAAAACATTCAGTACTTC. Protein sequence: CASSTKTGLAGLAKNIQYF. Full variable domain (outside the CDR3, taken from reference TRBV11-2 and TRBJ2-4): EAGVAQSPRYKIIEKRQSVAFWCNPISGHATLYWYQQILGQGPKLLIQFQNNGVVDDSQLPKDRFSAERLKGVDSTLKIQPAKLEDSAVYLCASSTKTGLAGLAKNIQYFGAGTRLSVL.

The chain uses TRBV19 and TRBJ2-1, with TRBD2 identical over 7 bases. In germline, CDR1 is LNHDA, CDR2 SQIVND (reference sequence). This CDR3 region has 14 residues. V lost 7 bases, J lost 1 base, and 4 bases stayed unmatched. The CDR3 sequence: CASMQAGSYNEQFF. Written as DNA, the CDR3 is TGTGCCAGTATGCAAGCGGGGTCCTACAATGAGCAGTTCTTC. Supplemented by reference TRBV19 and TRBJ2-1, the full variable domain reads DGGITQSPKYLFRKEGQNVTLSCEQNLNHDAMYWYRQDPGQGLRLIYYSQIVNDFQKGDIAEGYSVSREKKESFPLTVTSAQKNPTAFYLCASMQAGSYNEQFFGPGTRLTVL.

The V call is TRBV10-2, the J call TRBJ2-7, with D perhaps TRBD2 (5 bases). This CDR3 spans 15 amino acids. V lost 1 base and J lost 1, with 11 bases in between. Germline values: CDR1 WSHSY, CDR2 SAAADI. CDR3 DNA: TGCGCCAGCAGTGAGTTGCGCGGGCCATCCTACGAGCAGTACTTC. Amino acids: CASSELRGPSYEQYF.

CDR3 bases: TGTGCCAGCAGTACTACACAGGGGGCGAGCACTGAAGCTTTCTTT. Translated: CASSTTQGASTEAFF. The chain carries TRBV6-1 and TRBJ1-1; 9 bases are a match to TRBD1. Germline V gives CDR1 MNHNS, CDR2 SASEGT. This CDR3 has 15 residues. The V segment lost 5 bases and the J segment 4 bases; nucleotides outside the gene matches: 8.